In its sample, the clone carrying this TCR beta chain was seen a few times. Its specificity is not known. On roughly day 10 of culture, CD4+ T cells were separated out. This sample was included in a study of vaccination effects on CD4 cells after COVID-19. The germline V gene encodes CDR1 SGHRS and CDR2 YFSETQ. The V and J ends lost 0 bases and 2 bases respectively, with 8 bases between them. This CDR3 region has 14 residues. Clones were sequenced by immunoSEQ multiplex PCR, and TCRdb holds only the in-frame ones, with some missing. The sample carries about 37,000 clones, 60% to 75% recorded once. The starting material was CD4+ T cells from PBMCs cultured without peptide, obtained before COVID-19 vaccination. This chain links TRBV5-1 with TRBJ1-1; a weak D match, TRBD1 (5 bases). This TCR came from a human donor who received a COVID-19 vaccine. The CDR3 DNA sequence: TGCGCCAGCAGCTTGGCAGGGCCCAACACTGAAGCTTTCTTT. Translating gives CASSLAGPNTEAFF. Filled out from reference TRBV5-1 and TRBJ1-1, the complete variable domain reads KAGVTQTPRYLIKTRGQQVTLSCSPISGHRSVSWYQQTPGQGLQFLFEYFSETQRNKGNFPGRFSGRQFSNSRSEMNVSTLELGDSALYLCASSLAGPNTEAFFGQGTRLTVV.